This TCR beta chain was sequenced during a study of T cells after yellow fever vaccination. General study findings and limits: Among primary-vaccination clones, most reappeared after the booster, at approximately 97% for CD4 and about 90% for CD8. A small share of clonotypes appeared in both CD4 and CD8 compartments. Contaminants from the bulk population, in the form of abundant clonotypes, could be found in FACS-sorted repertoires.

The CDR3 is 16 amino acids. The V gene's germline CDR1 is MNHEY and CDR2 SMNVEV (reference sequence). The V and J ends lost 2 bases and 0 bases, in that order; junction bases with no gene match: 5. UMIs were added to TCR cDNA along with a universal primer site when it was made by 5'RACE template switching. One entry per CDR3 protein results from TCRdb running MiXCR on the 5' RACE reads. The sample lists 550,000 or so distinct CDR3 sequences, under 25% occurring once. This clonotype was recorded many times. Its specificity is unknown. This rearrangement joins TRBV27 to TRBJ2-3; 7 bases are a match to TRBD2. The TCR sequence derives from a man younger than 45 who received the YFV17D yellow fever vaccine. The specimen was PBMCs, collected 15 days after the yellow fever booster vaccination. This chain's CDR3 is CASSLGGGLSTDTQYF. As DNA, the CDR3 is TGTGCCAGCAGTTTAGGGGGAGGGCTTAGCACAGATACGCAGTATTTT.